This T cell receptor beta chain emerged from a study of T cells in Graves' hyperthyroidism and ophthalmopathy (dated by TCRdb to between 2018 and 2021). Regarding the research as a whole: Peripheral blood samples were taken at initial diagnosis, before any treatment was given. A discovery cohort of about a hundred patients, approximately 45 with Graves' ophthalmopathy and approximately 60 with stable Graves' hyperthyroidism, was used to find distinguishing TCR V-J signatures. An independent validation cohort of under 20 hyperthyroidism patients and approximately 17 patients who later progressed to ophthalmopathy tested prospective prediction of ophthalmopathy. The approximately 98 discovery patients were randomly divided into training and test sets at a 7:3 ratio. In several Graves' hyperthyroidism patients, the study also compared T-cell repertoires from thyroid tissue with T-cell repertoires from blood. Following sampling, methimazole starting at 30 mg daily was given to hyperthyroidism patients, and high-dose intravenous methylprednisolone was given to ophthalmopathy patients. The paper reports TCR Vbeta CDR3 sequencing of 135 peripheral blood samples: 43 ophthalmopathy, under 80 hyperthyroidism and around 17 progressor patients.

Amplification of TCR beta CDR3 regions was carried out from RNA transcripts. For the first round of RT-PCR on the TCR CDR3, the HTBI primer set was used together with the Qiagen OneStep RT-PCR kit. Libraries were constructed in a second round of multiplex PCR, after which size selection and purification were carried out. Sequencing of the libraries was done on an Illumina HiSeq2000 using paired-end 100 bp reads. Processing in the source paper ran as follows. SOAPnuke was used to process the raw data, throwing out any read that contained adapters or uncalled bases, had a mean Phred below 15, or lacked an exact constant-primer or identifier match. High-quality paired reads were merged with COPE v1.2.5, and unique nucleotide sequences were defined as clonotypes. MiTCR v1.1 was used to align clonotypes to the IMGT TRBV, TRBD and TRBJ reference segments. The analysis included only V-J combinations with a frequency above 0.0001, which together covered 99% to 99.2% of the repertoires. A TCS score was defined as the ratio between F50 (clonal expansion) and ExV (chaos), using BLOSUM62-based TCRdist between CDR3 peptides within each V-J. Welch's t-statistics and random forest reduced some 510 V-J features to roughly 13, which were used in a naive Bayes classifier (R e1071). Using fastp at Q25 and MiXCR, TCRdb reprocessed the public reads and kept productive beta chains. For every CDR3 protein sequence, its rows merge into one entry that carries the most common genes and DNA. TCRdb's processing, not the study's, gives the V and J calls here. Counted in this sample were about half a million distinct CDR3 sequences; approximately 25% of them appeared once. Approximately 10% of the sample is held by the ten biggest clonotypes.

Beyond this particular receptor, the publication reports: Sample size was not statistically predetermined, and blinding of investigators to group allocation was not performed. In validation, progression to ophthalmopathy was predicted by the model with about 70% sensitivity and 72% to 85% specificity, a median of about 6.4 months before onset. Most expanded thyroid clonotypes (frequency above 0.001) were also detected in blood, suggesting blood repertoires may reflect thyroid immune responses. Ophthalmopathy was separated from stable hyperthyroidism by a 13 V-J signature model, with approximately 90% sensitivity and roughly 84% specificity obtained in cross-validation and 80%/75% obtained in testing.

This clonotype was seen at least ten times. This clone's antigen is unknown. Base qualities are not provided; no much larger clone lies one nucleotide away. The CDR3 contains 13 residues, cysteine and phenylalanine counted. The DNA shown is the 39-base CDR3, in frame from base 1. Cut back by 2 bases and 3 bases, the V and J ends lie 7 bases apart. In the germline V gene, CDR1 corresponds to SNHLY and CDR2 to FYNNEI. Moderately to severely active disease, a Clinical Activity Score of at least 3, a NOSPECS grade of at least 4, and a duration under 3 months were present in ophthalmopathy patients. Exclusion was applied to patients with uncontrolled infections, other autoimmune diseases, pregnancy or lactation. Diagnoses relied on clinical symptoms, serum thyroxine and TRAb, thyroid ultrasound and orbital computed tomography. PBMCs were isolated from around 10 ml of fresh peripheral blood by Ficoll-Paque density gradient centrifugation. Total RNA was extracted with Trizol reagent, and quality was checked on an Agilent 2100 Bioanalyzer.

This sequence uses TRBV2 and TRBJ1-1; the D gene cannot be resolved reliably. This TCR came from a woman between 25 and 40 years old with Graves' ophthalmopathy. The sample comprised blood. The CDR3 region reads CASSERVDTEAFF. In nucleotides, the sequence is TGTGCCAGCAGTGAACGAGTCGACACTGAAGCTTTCTTT.